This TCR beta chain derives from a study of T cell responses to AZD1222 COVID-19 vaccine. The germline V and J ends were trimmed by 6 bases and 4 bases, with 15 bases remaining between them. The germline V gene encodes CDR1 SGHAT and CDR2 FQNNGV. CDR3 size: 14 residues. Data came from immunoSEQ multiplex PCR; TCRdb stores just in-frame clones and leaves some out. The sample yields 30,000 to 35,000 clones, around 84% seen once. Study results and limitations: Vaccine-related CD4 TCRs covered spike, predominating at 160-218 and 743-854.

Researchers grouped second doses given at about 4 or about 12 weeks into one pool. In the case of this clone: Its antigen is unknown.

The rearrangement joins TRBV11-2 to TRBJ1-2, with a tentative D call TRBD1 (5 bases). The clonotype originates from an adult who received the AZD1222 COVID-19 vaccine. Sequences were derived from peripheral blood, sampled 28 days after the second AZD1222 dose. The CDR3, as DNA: TGTGCCAGCAGAACTTGGGGGGGGTCCTATGGCTACACCTTC. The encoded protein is CASRTWGGSYGYTF.